One and the same sample provided the 5 T cell receptor beta chains below, sequenced in a study of T cells after yellow fever vaccination. TCRdb processed the 5' RACE reads anew with MiXCR; each CDR3 protein has one entry. This table holds approximately 15,000 distinct CDR3 sequences, 7.3% found once. The sample here was PBMCs, either bulk or a sorted T-cell subset (CD4+, CD8+, memory, or dextramer-sorted; not recorded which), taken on the day of the yellow fever booster vaccination. These receptors were obtained from a man younger than 35 who received the YFV17D yellow fever vaccine.

This clonotype was seen ten or more times. This rearrangement joins TRBV20-1 to TRBJ1-1; tentative D call: TRBD1 (6 bases). Looked up from germline, CDR1 is DFQATT and CDR2 is SNEGSKA (reference sequence). There are 13 residues in the CDR3. Trimming stripped 2 bases from V and 5 bases from J, with 12 bases between. The CDR3 spells CSARIWGQTEAFF. The CDR3 DNA reads TGCAGTGCTAGAATCTGGGGGCAAACTGAAGCTTTCTTT.

This clonotype was detected many times. The chain combines TRBV5-1 with TRBJ2-7, with D unresolved. Germline loops: CDR1 SGHRS, CDR2 YFSETQ. Trimming cost V 4 bases and J 2 bases, with 13 bases left between them. The CDR3 runs 14 residues. CDR3 loop: CASSPPQTTYEQYF. CDR3 bases: TGCGCCAGCAGCCCACCACAGACCACCTACGAGCAGTACTTC.

This clonotype showed up many times. The chain employs TRBV5-1 and TRBJ1-1; 7 bases agree with TRBD1. The V segment lost 2 bases and the J segment 4 bases; nucleotides outside the gene matches: 5. Germline V gene data show CDR1 as SGHRS and CDR2 as YFSETQ. CDR3 length: 14 residues. The CDR3: CASSFYRGGTEAFF. CDR3 DNA sequence: TGCGCCAGCAGCTTCTACAGGGGTGGCACTGAAGCTTTCTTT.

This clonotype has at least ten counts. The V and J genes are TRBV7-2 and TRBJ2-5; 7 bases map to TRBD2. This CDR3 is built from 14 residues. V gave up 6 bases and J gave up 5 bases; unmatched junction bases: 9. CDR1 is SGHTA, CDR2 FQGNSA, per germline. As DNA, the CDR3 is TGTGCCAGCAGGCCAAGACTAGCCGGCGAGACCCAGTACTTC. This sequence encodes CASRPRLAGETQYF.

This clonotype was seen ten or more times. The gene calls are TRBV3-2 and TRBJ1-1; TRBD1 is taken as the D call from the table, unchecked against the DNA. TRBV3-2 is deemed a pseudogene. The CDR3 consists of 15 residues. Written as DNA, the CDR3 is TGTGCCAGCAGCCAAGAGCGAGGGGGCCGTACTGAAGCTTTCTTT. It is translated as CASSQERGGRTEAFF.